This is a list of T cell receptor beta chains from one sample in a study of regulatory T cells in long-lasting Graves disease. TCRdb passed the multiplex PCR reads through MiXCR, listing each CDR3 protein once. Among 600,000 to 850,000 distinct CDR3 sequences listed, around 30% were seen once. Sequenced here: peripheral blood mononuclear cells (PBMCs), sampled when the disease was refractory, from a patient treated with antithyroid drugs. Every receptor here comes from a female donor with Graves disease. Each CDR3 is given with its conserved first and last residue. D genes are given only for firm matches. Expanded clones get a size class; other rows say once, few or many, or leave the size out.

clone_size	v_call	cdr3_length	j_call	d_call	cdr3_aa	cdr3_nt
few	TRBV20-1	14	TRBJ2-1	TRBD2	CSAVGLATYNEQFF	TGCAGTGCTGTGGGACTAGCGACCTACAATGAGCAGTTCTTC
few	TRBV7-9	16	TRBJ2-5	NA	CASSPVGRRNQETQYF	TGTGCCAGCAGCCCCGTAGGGCGGCGGAACCAAGAGACCCAGTACTTC
few	TRBV28	16	TRBJ1-5	NA	CASGPREYYSNQPQHF	TGTGCCAGCGGACCCCGTGAGTACTATAGCAATCAGCCCCAGCATTTT
NA	TRBV5-1	16	TRBJ2-5	TRBD1	CASGSQPTGAGETQYF	TGCGCCAGCGGTTCGCAGCCGACAGGGGCGGGAGAGACCCAGTACTTC
once	TRBV6-2/TRBV6-3	14	TRBJ1-5	NA	CASCPGQSNQPQHF	TGTGCCAGCTGTCCCGGACAGAGCAATCAGCCCCAGCATTTT
few	TRBV27	14	TRBJ1-1	NA	CASSGPLTSAEAFF	TGTGCCAGCAGTGGCCCGTTGACCAGCGCTGAAGCTTTCTTT
once	TRBV6-1	17	TRBJ1-2	TRBD1	CASSPRRVGQGIDGYTF	TGTGCCAGCAGTCCACGTAGGGTGGGACAGGGGATCGATGGCTACACCTTC
NA	TRBV27	14	TRBJ2-2	TRBD1	CATRKQGSTGELFF	TGTGCCACACGGAAACAGGGGAGCACCGGGGAGCTGTTTTTT
NA	TRBV20-1	13	TRBJ1-2	TRBD1	CSASGGGDNGYTF	TGCAGTGCTAGCGGAGGGGGCGATAATGGCTACACCTTC
few	TRBV27	14	TRBJ1-2	NA	CASSLSGDLYGYTF	TGTGCCAGCAGTTTAAGTGGAGACCTATATGGCTACACCTTC
NA	TRBV28	15	TRBJ2-7	TRBD1	CASSHPPDRDHEQYF	TGTGCCAGCAGCCACCCACCCGACAGGGACCACGAGCAGTACTTC
few	TRBV5-1	13	TRBJ1-1	TRBD1	CASSSGQRTEAFF	TGCGCCAGCAGCTCGGGACAGAGGACTGAAGCTTTCTTT
few	TRBV6-2/TRBV6-3	13	TRBJ2-3	TRBD1	CASRDRGADTQYF	TGTGCCAGTCGGGACAGGGGAGCGGATACGCAGTATTTT
few	TRBV14	16	TRBJ1-4	TRBD1	CASSQSRQGYNEKLFF	TGTGCCAGCAGCCAATCCCGACAGGGCTATAATGAAAAACTGTTTTTT
few	TRBV29-1	16	TRBJ2-5	TRBD1	CSVEDQDRGPQETQYF	TGCAGCGTTGAAGATCAGGACAGGGGGCCCCAAGAGACCCAGTACTTC
once	TRBV2	14	TRBJ2-3	TRBD2	CASSRAGVEDTQYF	TGTGCCAGCAGTCGAGCGGGAGTGGAAGATACGCAGTATTTT
few	TRBV11-2	14	TRBJ2-5	TRBD2	CASRGLAGLETQYF	TGTGCCAGCCGGGGACTAGCGGGCCTAGAGACCCAGTACTTC
many	TRBV2	14	TRBJ1-1	NA	CASSPRRGITEAFF	TGTGCCAGCAGTCCCCGAAGGGGGATCACTGAAGCTTTCTTT
many	TRBV2	14	TRBJ1-1	NA	CASTRDIRRTEAFF	TGTGCCAGCACCAGGGACATCCGGAGAACTGAAGCTTTCTTT
NA	TRBV10-3	12	TRBJ2-7	NA	CAISDRTYEQYF	TGTGCCATCAGTGACAGAACCTACGAGCAGTACTTC
once	TRBV7-9	14	TRBJ2-1	NA	CASSLVSQHNEQFF	TGTGCCAGCAGCTTAGTGTCACAGCACAATGAGCAGTTCTTC
many	TRBV6-1	17	TRBJ1-2	TRBD1	CASSEAGQGAPGYGYTF	TGTGCCAGCAGTGAAGCGGGACAGGGGGCGCCGGGCTATGGCTACACCTTC